One and the same sample provided the 8 T cell receptor beta chains below, sequenced in a study of blood T cell repertoires in COVID-19. The data were produced by immunoSEQ multiplex PCR, yet TCRdb's version contains in-frame clones alone and is incomplete. The table records about 45,000 clones, 82% of them present only once. The sequenced material came from peripheral blood. The receptors come from a human donor in a cohort sampled during active COVID-19.

The CDR3 protein is CASSRGGPPWGEQFF. The CDR3 DNA follows: TGTGCCAGTAGCCGCGGGGGACCGCCTTGGGGTGAGCAGTTCTTC. The chain recombines TRBV19 with TRBJ2-1; 7 bases are shared with TRBD2. Germline CDR1 reads LNHDA; CDR2 reads SQIVND (reference sequence). The CDR3 is 15 amino acids. After removal of 6 bases from V and 9 bases from J, the junction contained 14 bases not matched to a gene.

The J gene is TRBJ2-1, the V gene TRBV7-9; TRBD1 aligns across 8 bases. The germline gives CDR1 SEHNR, CDR2 FQNEAQ (reference sequence). Trimming took 5 bases from V and 0 from J; bases not matched to a gene: 3. The CDR3 has 15 amino acids. The CDR3 nucleotides read TGTGCCAGCAGCCCACAGGGGGACTCCTACAATGAGCAGTTCTTC. This encodes CASSPQGDSYNEQFF.

The rearrangement links TRBV4-1 to TRBJ2-7; D remains ambiguous. The CDR3 runs 12 residues. Trimming removed 0 bases at V and 4 bases at J, with 4 bases between. Germline CDR1 is MGHRA and CDR2 is YSYEKL. The CDR3 DNA reads as TGCGCCAGCAGCCAAGATCGGTACGAGCAGTACTTC. This translates into CASSQDRYEQYF.

The chain is built from TRBV5-1 and TRBJ2-1; a weak D match, TRBD2 (5 bases). CDR3 length: 13 residues. CDR1 is SGHRS, CDR2 YFSETQ, per germline. With 3 bases removed from V and 3 bases from J, the gap between germline ends came to 7 bases. The CDR3, as DNA: TGCGCCAGCAGCTCGGGAATCTACAATGAGCAGTTCTTC. Translated, it gives CASSSGIYNEQFF.

This clone has a single count. The V and J genes are TRBV4-2 and TRBJ2-3; 10 bases fit TRBD2. Germline trimming cut 0 bases from V and 4 bases from J; bases unmatched to any gene: 7. Germline CDR1 is LGHNA and CDR2 is YNFKEQ. The CDR3 has 17 residues. The CDR3: CASSQDWSSGSSDTQYF. The DNA of the CDR3 is TGTGCCAGCAGCCAAGACTGGTCTAGCGGGAGTTCAGATACGCAGTATTTT.

The chain has TRBV5-1 and TRBJ2-7; 7 bases line up with TRBD1. Germline CDR1 reads SGHRS; CDR2 reads YFSETQ. The CDR3 extends over 14 amino acids. J was trimmed by 0 bases and V by 4 bases; bases with no gene match: 4. The CDR3 DNA reads as TGCGCCAGCAGCCTAACAGGGGTCTCCTACGAGCAGTACTTC. It specifies CASSLTGVSYEQYF. Combining the CDR3 with reference TRBV5-1 and TRBJ2-7 gives the whole variable domain KAGVTQTPRYLIKTRGQQVTLSCSPISGHRSVSWYQQTPGQGLQFLFEYFSETQRNKGNFPGRFSGRQFSNSRSEMNVSTLELGDSALYLCASSLTGVSYEQYFGPGTRLTVT.

The V and J genes are TRBV28 and TRBJ2-3; 14 positions agree with TRBD2. With 10 bases clipped from V and 4 bases from J, the junction kept 4 bases outside the gene matches. The CDR3 has 14 amino acids. The V gene's germline CDR1 is MDHEN and CDR2 SYDVKM. The CDR3 DNA reads as TGTGCCACGGGGACTAGCGGGAGCGCAGATACGCAGTATTTT. Amino acids: CATGTSGSADTQYF. The variable domain in full, completed from reference TRBV28 and TRBJ2-3, reads DVKVTQSSRYLVKRTGEKVFLECVQDMDHENMFWYRQDPGLGLRLIYFSYDVKMKEKGDIPEGYSVSREKKERFSLILESASTNQTSMYLCATGTSGSADTQYFGPGTRLTVL.

This CDR3 is CASSQVGAGGETQYF. CDR3 sequence (DNA): TGTGCCAGCAGCCAAGTGGGGGCGGGAGGGGAGACCCAGTACTTC. The genes are TRBV3-1 (or the pseudogene TRBV3-2) and TRBJ2-5; 9 bases map to TRBD2. This CDR3 region has 15 residues. V dropped 1 base and J dropped 5; count of bases not matched to a gene: 5. CDR1 is LGHDT, CDR2 YNNKEL, per germline (reference sequence).